This TCR beta chain emerged from a study of beta chain features in type 1 diabetes. Study-wide results and limits: Across patients, naive, central memory and Treg TCRB repertoires exhibited apparently greater similarity than was observed across healthy donors. When VDJ junctions were examined, type 1 diabetes patients showed fewer insertions and more deletions. Among patients with Type 1 diabetes, TCRB CDR3s were moderately but significantly shorter in every one of the four CD4+ subsets.

The entirety of the isolated RNA underwent reverse transcription, so expressed TCRB transcripts were sequenced. This table comes from immunoSEQ multiplex PCR, and its TCRdb copy is limited to in-frame clones, with some not included. Counted here are about 710,000 clones, 11% to 15% occurring once; the ten biggest clones make up approximately 0.042%. V was clipped by 3 bases and J by 8 bases, with 16 bases between them. The V gene's germline CDR1 is MNHEY and CDR2 SMNVEV (reference sequence). The CDR3 length is 15 residues. As regards this clone: Its antigen is as yet unknown.

Sorting of CD4+ naive, central memory, regulatory and stem cell-like memory cells was performed via CD45RO/CCR7/CD25/CD127/CD95/CD27. This TCR derives from a man younger than 30 with type 1 diabetes. The sample consisted of naive CD4+ T cells from blood. This sequence joins TRBV27 and TRBJ1-4; D uncertain. In DNA, the CDR3 is TGTGCCAGCAGTTTTCTCGACGGATTGGGAGAAAAACTGTTTTTT. Amino acid sequence: CASSFLDGLGEKLFF.